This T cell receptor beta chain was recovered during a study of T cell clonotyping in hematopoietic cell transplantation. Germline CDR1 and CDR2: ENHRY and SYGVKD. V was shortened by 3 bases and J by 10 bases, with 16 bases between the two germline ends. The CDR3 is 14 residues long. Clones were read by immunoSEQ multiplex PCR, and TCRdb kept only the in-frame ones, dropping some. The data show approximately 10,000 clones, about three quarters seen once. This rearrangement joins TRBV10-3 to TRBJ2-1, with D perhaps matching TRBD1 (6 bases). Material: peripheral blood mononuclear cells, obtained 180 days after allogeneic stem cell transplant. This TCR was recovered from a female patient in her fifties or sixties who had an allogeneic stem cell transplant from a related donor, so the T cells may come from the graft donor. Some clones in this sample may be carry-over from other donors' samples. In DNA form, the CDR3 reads TGTGCCATCAGTGACGGGCAGGGGCCTGGGGAGCAGTTCTTC. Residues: CAISDGQGPGEQFF.